A selection of T cell receptor beta chains follows, all from one sample in a study of graft-versus-host responses after intestinal transplantation. Sequencing used immunoSEQ multiplex PCR; TCRdb keeps in-frame clones, though not all of them. The table shows 130,000 to 150,000 clones, with 80% to 95% occurring only once. These receptors have no known antigen. The sample consisted of unstimulated CD4+ T cells sorted from spleen or lymph node cells, taken before intestinal transplant. The source of these receptors is a human donor who received an intestinal transplant. Both conserved end residues are part of each CDR3. D genes are given only for firm matches. Clone size is stated in some rows and not others, as once, few, many or a class when expanded.

-,TRBV30,TRBD1,TRBJ2-5,TGTGCCTGGAGGCCAGGGGGAAAAGAGACCCAGTACTTC,CAWRPGGKETQYF
-,TRBV19,-,TRBJ2-7,TGTGCCAGTAGTCCCGGGACTTACTCCTACGAGCAGTACTTC,CASSPGTYSYEQYF
-,TRBV27,-,TRBJ2-3,TGTGCCAGCAGTTTGCCCGGGGGCAGAGATACGCAGTATTTT,CASSLPGGRDTQYF
few,TRBV23-1,-,TRBJ1-5,TGCGCCTACAATCAGCCCCAGCATTTT,CAYNQPQHF
-,TRBV7-8,-,TRBJ2-7,TGTGCCAGCAGCTTAGTGACAGGATTCTACGAGCAGTACTTC,CASSLVTGFYEQYF
-,TRBV28,-,TRBJ1-1,TGTGCCAGCAGCCATGGGTATGAAGCTTTCTTT,CASSHGYEAFF
-,TRBV28,TRBD1,TRBJ1-2,TGTGCCAGCGGGACAGGGGGAAACTATGGCTACACCTTC,CASGTGGNYGYTF
-,TRBV7-6,-,TRBJ1-6,TGTGCCAGCAGCTTAGAACAGGGAAGGTATTCACCCCTCCACTTT,CASSLEQGRYSPLHF
-,TRBV6-1,-,TRBJ1-1,TGTGCCAGCACAGGGAGGGCTGAAGCTTTCTTT,CASTGRAEAFF
-,TRBV25-1,TRBD1,TRBJ1-1,TGTGCCAGCAGTGGGACAGGCCCCACTGAAGCTTTCTTT,CASSGTGPTEAFF
-,TRBV18,-,TRBJ2-2,TGTGCCAGCTCAACAGGGTCCGGGGGCACCGGGGAGCTGTTTTTT,CASSTGSGGTGELFF
-,TRBV5-1,-,TRBJ1-1,TGCGCCAGCAGCCTCTGGGGCGCGGTCTCGAACACTGAAGCTTTCTTT,CASSLWGAVSNTEAFF
-,TRBV7-3,TRBD2,TRBJ2-2,TGTGCCAGCAGCTTACTAGCGGGAGACACCGGGGAGCTGTTTTTT,CASSLLAGDTGELFF
-,TRBV9,TRBD1,TRBJ2-4,TGTGCCAGCAGCCCAACGATCGGACAGGGGGGTAACATTCAGTACTTC,CASSPTIGQGGNIQYF
few,TRBV10-3,TRBD1,TRBJ1-3,TGTGCCATCAGTGCACAGGGGATCTCTGGAAACACCATATATTTT,CAISAQGISGNTIYF
-,TRBV19,-,TRBJ1-1,TGTGCCAGTAGTATAGAGGGTATCGGTGAAGCTTTCTTT,CASSIEGIGEAFF
-,TRBV4-1,-,TRBJ2-3,TGCGCCAGCAGCCATACATCCACCCGGGAGTCTACGCAGTATTTT,CASSHTSTRESTQYF
-,TRBV7-6,-,TRBJ1-4,TGTGCCAGCAGCTTAGTAGCAGGGGCGAGGGGTGAAAAACTGTTTTTT,CASSLVAGARGEKLFF
-,TRBV5-4,TRBD2,TRBJ2-1,TGTGCCAGCAACCCCGGACTAGCGGGAGAACGGGAGCAGTTCTTC,CASNPGLAGEREQFF
few,TRBV10-3,-,TRBJ1-1,TGTGCCAGCCGCCTTATACGAGACACTGAAGCTTTCTTT,CASRLIRDTEAFF
once,TRBV4-1,-,TRBJ1-4,TGCGCCAGCAGCCAAGAAGGCACTGTCCCAACTAATGAAAAACTGTTTTTT,CASSQEGTVPTNEKLFF
-,TRBV7-2,-,TRBJ2-1,TGTGCCAGCAGCTTAGGGGTAGGGTCATACAATGAGCAGTTCTTC,CASSLGVGSYNEQFF
-,TRBV19,TRBD1,TRBJ1-3,TGTGCCAGCGCAATCAGGGGGCCTGGAAACACCATATATTTT,CASAIRGPGNTIYF
-,TRBV7-2,-,TRBJ2-3,TGTGCCAGCAGTCAGGCAGCTAGCACAGATACGCAGTATTTT,CASSQAASTDTQYF
few,TRBV19,TRBD1,TRBJ1-3,TGTGCCAGTCTGGACAGGGCTGGAAACACCATATATTTT,CASLDRAGNTIYF
-,TRBV30,-,TRBJ2-7,TGTGCCTGGGAGTCAACTGGGCACTACGAGCAGTACTTC,CAWESTGHYEQYF
once,TRBV18,TRBD2,TRBJ2-1,TGTGCCAGCTCACAAGGGCGGGAGTTGTACAATGAGCAGTTCTTC,CASSQGRELYNEQFF
-,TRBV28,TRBD2,TRBJ2-5,TGTGCCAGCAGTCCCCAGGTAGCGGGCCAAGAGACCCAGTACTTC,CASSPQVAGQETQYF
once,TRBV6-5,TRBD1,TRBJ2-7,TGTGCCACACAGGGGGCCTCCTACGAGCAGTACTTC,CATQGASYEQYF
-,TRBV4-2,-,TRBJ2-1,TGTGCCAGCAGCCCGACGCAGTACAATGAGCAGTTCTTC,CASSPTQYNEQFF
-,TRBV9,TRBD2,TRBJ2-1,TGTGCCAGCAGCGTAGGATCAGCGGGAGGGGCCTACAATGAGCAGTTCTTC,CASSVGSAGGAYNEQFF
-,TRBV30,-,TRBJ2-5,TGTGCCTGGAGTGTACGGCTTACCCAGTACTTC,CAWSVRLTQYF
-,TRBV6-5,TRBD1,TRBJ1-1,TGTGCCAGCAGTCGGACAGGGGACACTGAAGCTTTCTTT,CASSRTGDTEAFF
-,TRBV7-6,TRBD2,TRBJ2-1,TGTGCCAGCAGCTTAGCTCCGGGAGGGCCTATAAATGAGCAGTTCTTC,CASSLAPGGPINEQFF
-,TRBV9,TRBD1,TRBJ2-1,TGTGCCAGCAGCGCCCGGGACAGGGCTTACAATGAGCAGTTCTTC,CASSARDRAYNEQFF
-,TRBV9,-,TRBJ1-3,TGTGCCAGCAGCGTAGCGGGTACTGGAAACACCATATATTTT,CASSVAGTGNTIYF
-,TRBV28,-,TRBJ1-5,TGTGCCAGCAGTCCCGCGGGGAATAGCAATCAGCCCCAGCATTTT,CASSPAGNSNQPQHF
-,TRBV11-2,-,TRBJ1-1,TGTGCCAGCAGCCCCCCGACGCGGAACACTGAAGCTTTCTTT,CASSPPTRNTEAFF
-,TRBV27,-,TRBJ2-3,TGTGCCAGCAGTTTCGGTATGGGCACAGATACGCAGTATTTT,CASSFGMGTDTQYF
once,TRBV19,TRBD1,TRBJ2-3,TGTGCCAGTAGTACGGGACAGGGGATGATCATAGATACGCAGTATTTT,CASSTGQGMIIDTQYF
-,TRBV19,TRBD1,TRBJ2-7,TGTGCCAGTGGGCGACAGGGCGAGCAGTACTTC,CASGRQGEQYF
once,TRBV9,-,TRBJ1-1,TGTGCCAGCAGCCCAGGGTTGTTCACTGAAGCTTTCTTT,CASSPGLFTEAFF
-,TRBV5-1,-,TRBJ2-2,TGCGCCAGCAGCTTGGGACTAGGGAACACCGGGGAGCTGTTTTTT,CASSLGLGNTGELFF
-,TRBV7-7,TRBD1,TRBJ2-7,TGTGCTAGCTCCAGGGACAGGGGGCGGGAGCAGTACTTC,CASSRDRGREQYF
-,TRBV10-3,-,TRBJ2-1,TGTGCCATCAGTGAGTCGAGTGCGAGCTCCTACAATGAGCAGTTCTTC,CAISESSASSYNEQFF
-,TRBV7-6,TRBD1,TRBJ1-5,TGTGCCAGCAGCGTCCGGGACAGGGTCAATCAGCCCCAGCATTTT,CASSVRDRVNQPQHF
-,TRBV9,TRBD1,TRBJ1-4,TGTGCCAGCAGCCCGGGTACAGGGGTGGCTGAAAAACTGTTTTTT,CASSPGTGVAEKLFF
-,TRBV6-1,-,TRBJ2-6,TGTGCCAGCAGTGAAGCGGCCAGATTTCACTCTGGGGCCAACGTCCTGACTTTC,CASSEAARFHSGANVLTF